The 27 T cell receptor beta chains in this list originate from one sample, sequenced in a study of shared clonotypes between healthy human individuals. The protocol was immunoSEQ multiplex PCR, while the TCRdb copy is restricted to in-frame clones and leaves out a portion. This sample has hundreds of thousands of clones; roughly 95% occur once, and the top ten carry approximately 0.062%. The sequenced sample consisted of naive CD4+ T cells sorted from blood. Described subset: CD45RA+ positively selected. The receptors stem from a woman in her 30s in good health.

V gene TRBV5-4 combines with J gene TRBJ2-5; TRBD2 is a possible D gene (5 bases). Germline CDR1 SGHNT, CDR2 YYREEE (reference sequence). The CDR3 extends over 15 amino acids. With 3 bases removed from V and 3 bases from J, the gap between germline ends came to 15 bases. CDR3 bases: TGTGCCAGCAGCTCAAAATCCGGGAACAAAGAGACCCAGTACTTC. It yields the protein CASSSKSGNKETQYF.

The V and J genes are TRBV5-6 and TRBJ2-5; D is undetermined. Germline loops: CDR1 SGHDT, CDR2 YYEEEE. Deletions cut 7 bases from V and 1 base from J, with 11 bases between. The CDR3 length is 13 residues. The CDR3, as DNA: TGTGCCAGCCACGTTTTGGTCCAAGAGACCCAGTACTTC. As protein: CASHVLVQETQYF.

The rearrangement links TRBV2 to TRBJ1-2; D not certain. This CDR3 has 14 residues. The V end lost 6 bases, the J end lost 6 bases, and 17 bases lay between the germline ends. The germline gives CDR1 SNHLY, CDR2 FYNNEI. CDR3 sequence: CASSLVGEENGYTF. The DNA for the CDR3 is TGTGCCAGCAGCCTTGTGGGAGAGGAAAATGGCTACACCTTC.

The chain has TRBV28 and TRBJ1-2; unclear D gene. The CDR3 covers 11 residues. Trimming shortened V by 4 bases and J by 8 bases, and 8 bases separated the two germline ends. Germline V CDR1 and CDR2: MDHEN, SYDVKM. This CDR3 is CASSYQSGYTF. DNA for the CDR3: TGTGCCAGCAGTTATCAGTCCGGCTACACCTTC.

The genes are TRBV7-9 and TRBJ2-4; no definite D call. Trimming removed 2 bases from V and 4 bases from J, with 12 bases in between. The germline gives CDR1 SEHNR, CDR2 FQNEAQ (reference sequence). The CDR3 covers 15 residues. CDR3 sequence reads: CASSLSTTLKNIQYF. The CDR3 DNA sequence: TGTGCCAGCAGCTTATCGACGACCCTTAAAAACATTCAGTACTTC.

This clone was detected once. The V call is TRBV6-1, the J call TRBJ1-1, with 8 bases fitting TRBD1. J lost 1 base, V lost 6 bases, and 7 bases had no gene match. Germline CDR1 reads MNHNS; CDR2 reads SASEGT. CDR3 length: 15 amino acids. The CDR3 nucleotides read TGTGCCAGCAGGACACCCGGGACAGGGAACACTGAAGCTTTCTTT. Its translation is CASRTPGTGNTEAFF.

This clone was recorded a few times. Additional DNA sequences in this sample encode the identical CDR3. The chain is built from TRBV5-1 and TRBJ1-1; no firm D call. V lost 0 bases and J lost 1, with 4 bases in between. CDR1 and CDR2 from the germline V gene are SGHRS and YFSETQ. The CDR3 loop spans 13 amino acids. The CDR3 sequence: CASSLDRNTEAFF. The CDR3 DNA sequence: TGCGCCAGCAGCTTGGACAGGAACACTGAAGCTTTCTTT.

The chain links TRBV10-3 to TRBJ2-5, with D hard to call. The V gene's germline CDR1 is ENHRY and CDR2 SYGVKD. Trimming took 6 bases from V and 5 from J, leaving 13 bases between them. The CDR3 loop spans 13 amino acids. The CDR3 is CAIRPRPEETQYF. CDR3 coding DNA: TGTGCCATCAGACCCCGTCCGGAGGAGACCCAGTACTTC.

This clone was seen a single time. The rearrangement uses TRBV7-6 and TRBJ2-5; D gene ambiguous. Per germline, CDR1 SGHVS and CDR2 FNYEAQ. Trimming took off 5 bases at V and 7 bases at J, with 14 bases between the two ends. CDR3 length equals 13 residues. CDR3 loop: CASSSLWEATQYF. CDR3 bases: TGTGCCAGCAGCAGCCTATGGGAAGCGACCCAGTACTTC.

This clone showed up just once. The same CDR3 is also encoded by other DNA sequences in this sample. The rearrangement uses TRBV9 and TRBJ2-1; TRBD1 agrees at 11 bases. This CDR3 contains 15 residues. J lost 4 bases, V lost 4 bases, and 4 bases had no gene match. Germline assignment: CDR1 SGDLS and CDR2 YYNGEE. The CDR3, as DNA: TGTGCCAGCAGCCCGGGGACAGGGGGTTACAATGAGCAGTTCTTC. Its translation: CASSPGTGGYNEQFF.

This chain connects TRBV11-2 to TRBJ1-1; no reliable D call. Deletions cut 0 bases from V and 1 base from J, with 0 bases between. The CDR3 runs 12 residues. Germline V lookup: CDR1 SGHAT, CDR2 FQNNGV. This CDR3 reads CASSLENTEAFF. The CDR3 bases are TGTGCCAGCAGCTTAGAGAACACTGAAGCTTTCTTT.

The chain recombines TRBV6-1 with TRBJ2-3; 7 bases are shared with TRBD2. This CDR3 spans 15 amino acids. V shed 6 bases, J shed 0 bases, and the junction held 6 bases outside the gene matches. The germline CDR1 and CDR2 sequences are MNHNS and SASEGT. CDR3 sequence: CASRGASGSTDTQYF. CDR3 coding DNA: TGTGCCAGCAGGGGTGCTAGCGGCAGCACAGATACGCAGTATTTT.

The chain recombines TRBV23-1 with TRBJ1-5; no reliable D call. TRBV23-1 is annotated as an ORF whose role is uncertain. This CDR3 region has 15 residues. Trimming stripped 6 bases from V and 5 bases from J, with 17 bases between. The DNA of the CDR3 is TGCGCCAGCAGCACGGGGTCCTCCCTCCATCAGCCCCAGCATTTT. Translated: CASSTGSSLHQPQHF.

The V call is TRBV5-8, the J call TRBJ2-3; D perhaps matches TRBD2 (6 bases). V was clipped by 4 bases and J by 7 bases, with 16 bases between them. This CDR3 has 14 residues. The germline V gene has CDR1 SGHTS and CDR2 YDEGEE. This chain's CDR3 is CASSPRDFAYTQYF. The CDR3 DNA reads TGTGCCAGCAGCCCCCGGGACTTTGCGTATACGCAGTATTTT.

V gene TRBV27 combines with J gene TRBJ2-7, with 11 bases fitting TRBD2. J gave up 2 bases and V 2 bases, and 14 bases lay outside the gene matches. The CDR3 is 19 residues long. Germline V gives CDR1 MNHEY, CDR2 SMNVEV (reference sequence). The CDR3 bases are TGTGCCAGCAGTTTACGGACACCCTCCGGGACTAGCGGAACCTACGAGCAGTACTTC. This sequence encodes CASSLRTPSGTSGTYEQYF.

The V and J genes are TRBV2 and TRBJ1-6; D is ambiguous. The CDR3 consists of 14 residues. V lost 2 bases and J 10 bases, leaving 12 bases between the germline ends. Germline CDR1 and CDR2: SNHLY and FYNNEI. This CDR3 is CASSESPNYSPLHF. CDR3 nucleotide sequence: TGTGCCAGCAGTGAAAGCCCCAACTACTCACCCCTCCACTTT.

V is TRBV5-1 and J is TRBJ2-1, with D maybe TRBD2 (6 bases). Germline V gene data show CDR1 as SGHRS and CDR2 as YFSETQ. The CDR3 length is 14 residues. V lost 5 bases and J 2 bases, leaving 11 bases between the germline ends. This CDR3 reads CASRTPGAYNEQFF. Here the CDR3 DNA reads TGCGCCAGCAGGACGCCGGGAGCCTACAATGAGCAGTTCTTC.

The genes are TRBV5-1 and TRBJ2-2; 13 nucleotides match TRBD2. The ends lost 4 bases at V and 5 bases at J; junction bases unmatched: 5. CDR3 size: 16 residues. Germline CDR1 SGHRS, CDR2 YFSETQ. The CDR3 reads CASSQGLAGETGELFF. The CDR3 DNA follows: TGCGCCAGCAGCCAAGGACTAGCGGGAGAGACCGGGGAGCTGTTTTTT.

J is TRBJ2-3 and V is TRBV5-1; 11 positions agree with TRBD2. With V trimmed by 5 bases and J by 4 bases, 6 bases remained unmatched. The CDR3 consists of 15 residues. CDR1 is SGHRS and CDR2 is YFSETQ in the germline V gene. The CDR3, as DNA: TGCGCCAGCAGACTACTAGCGGGAGCGGCAGATACGCAGTATTTT. Translating gives CASRLLAGAADTQYF.

The CDR3 loop reads CASSQLLAGIGGNEQFF. In DNA, the CDR3 is TGCGCCAGCAGCCAATTACTAGCGGGAATAGGTGGGAATGAGCAGTTCTTC. This chain connects TRBV4-1 to TRBJ2-1, with 10 bases that match TRBD2. The CDR3 is 17 amino acids. Germline assignment: CDR1 MGHRA and CDR2 YSYEKL. Trimming removed 2 bases from V and 7 bases from J; junction bases left unmatched: 11.

This clone came up a few times. The chain links TRBV2 to TRBJ1-2; D unresolved. The ends were cut back, 5 bases at V and 2 bases at J, with 6 bases in the middle. This CDR3 has 12 residues. Germline CDR1 reads SNHLY; CDR2 reads FYNNEI. Here the CDR3 reads CASSYNNYGYTF. In DNA form, the CDR3 reads TGTGCCAGCAGTTACAACAACTATGGCTACACCTTC.

On this clone itself: Other nucleotide sequences from this sample produce the same CDR3. The chain joins TRBV14 to TRBJ2-1, with D unresolved. The germline V gene encodes CDR1 SGHDN and CDR2 FVKESK. The V end lost 1 base, the J end lost 0 bases, and 10 bases lay between the germline ends. CDR3 length: 16 amino acids. The CDR3 nucleotides read TGTGCCAGCAGCCAAGTCGGCGGTAGCTCCTACAATGAGCAGTTCTTC. It specifies CASSQVGGSSYNEQFF.

The chain couples TRBV18 to TRBJ1-1, with a possible D match to TRBD1 (6 bases). The CDR3 has 13 residues. The germline V gene has CDR1 KGHSH and CDR2 LQKENI. V was pared by 4 bases and J by 2 bases, with 8 bases between. The CDR3 sequence: CASSRQDNTEAFF. The CDR3 nucleotides read TGTGCCAGCTCACGACAGGACAACACTGAAGCTTTCTTT.

V usage is TRBV6-1 and J usage is TRBJ1-1, with D unclear. The V gene lost 4 bases and the J gene lost 0 bases, with 15 bases spanning the gap. The CDR3 is made up of 16 amino acids. The germline V gene encodes CDR1 MNHNS and CDR2 SASEGT. CDR3 DNA: TGTGCCAGCAGTGTGCGAGCCAGGCCTATGAACACTGAAGCTTTCTTT. This gives the protein CASSVRARPMNTEAFF.

For the CDR3, the DNA is TGTGCCAGCAGTTTGGTGCCGGGACAGGTTCGTAACACCATATATTTT. Its protein product is CASSLVPGQVRNTIYF. This sequence joins TRBV28 and TRBJ1-3; 8 bases agree with TRBD1. The CDR3 contains 16 residues. CDR1 is MDHEN, CDR2 SYDVKM, per germline. J was trimmed by 7 bases and V by 3 bases; bases with no gene match: 11.

The rearrangement uses TRBV7-2 and TRBJ2-7, with 7 bases fitting TRBD1. V lost 1 base to trimming and J lost 2 bases; unmatched junction nucleotides: 11. CDR1 SGHTA and CDR2 FQGNSA come from the germline V gene. The CDR3 is made up of 17 amino acids. In DNA, the CDR3 is TGTGCCAGCAGCTTAGAGGTGCTGGGGACAGTCACCTACGAGCAGTACTTC. It specifies CASSLEVLGTVTYEQYF.

The CDR3 nucleotides are TGCAGCGTTGAAACCCATACCGGGACCCAGTACTTC. Its protein is CSVETHTGTQYF. The V and J genes are TRBV29-1 and TRBJ2-5; no clear D. Trimming took 2 bases from V and 7 from J, leaving 11 bases between them. The germline CDR1 and CDR2 sequences are SQVTM and ANQGSEA. The CDR3 runs 12 residues.